The present T cell receptor beta chain was sequenced within a study of blood T cell repertoires in COVID-19. TCRdb's table, derived via immunoSEQ multiplex PCR, lists solely in-frame clones and lacks some. The table records about 210,000 clones, 87% of them present only once. CDR1 MDHEN and CDR2 SYDVKM come from the germline V gene. J gave up 4 bases and V 2 bases, and 13 bases lay outside the gene matches. The CDR3 runs to 18 residues. The genes are TRBV28 and TRBJ1-5; 8 bases agree with TRBD1. This clonotype originated in a man younger than 30 with acute COVID-19. Material for sequencing was PBMCs or T cells enriched from blood (not recorded which). The CDR3 DNA is TGTGCCAGCAGTTTACCTAAGCGGGCAGGGGGCCTTAATCAGCCCCAGCATTTT. This codes for CASSLPKRAGGLNQPQHF.